The 16 T cell receptor beta chains in this list originate from one sample, sequenced in a study of blood T cells in healthy people across ages. The second PCR ran about 6 to 12 cycles with a sample-barcoded 5' primer and J-beta primers. TCRdb fed the 5' RACE reads into MiXCR, producing one record per CDR3 protein. This sample has about 830,000 distinct CDR3 sequences; 55% to 65% occur once, and the top ten carry roughly 26%. The specimen sequenced was blood. The receptors shown here come from a man younger than 45 in good health.

The rearrangement joins TRBV7-9 to TRBJ2-7; 10 bases line up with TRBD2. This CDR3 has 16 residues. Germline CDR1 reads SEHNR; CDR2 reads FQNEAQ (reference sequence). Trimming removed 5 bases from V and 7 bases from J; junction bases left unmatched: 14. The chain's CDR3 is CASSLTASGGNNEQYF. The DNA for the CDR3 is TGTGCCAGCAGCCTCACCGCTAGCGGGGGAAACAATGAGCAGTACTTC.

Comment on this clonotype: It may be a read error: a sequence one base away is much more abundant. The V and J genes are TRBV7-2 and TRBJ2-7; 7 nucleotides match TRBD1. The CDR3 extends over 16 amino acids. CDR1 and CDR2 from the germline V gene are SGHTA and FQGNSA. Trimming took 5 bases from V and 7 from J; bases not matched to a gene: 17. CDR3 loop: CASSRDTGVSYNEQYF. The CDR3 DNA sequence: TGTGCCAGCAGCCGAGATACAGGGGTTTCCTACAATGAGCAGTACTTC.

The rearrangement joins TRBV5-1 to TRBJ2-6, with D possibly matching TRBD1 (6 bases). This CDR3 has 19 amino acids. V was clipped by 1 base and J by 0 bases, with 17 bases between them. Germline V gives CDR1 SGHRS, CDR2 YFSETQ. CDR3 nucleotide sequence: TGCGCCAGCAGCTTGATCCGACAGGATCAGAGCTCTGGGGCCAACGTCCTGACTTTC. It yields the protein CASSLIRQDQSSGANVLTF.

The gene calls are TRBV28 and TRBJ2-3; D unclear. This CDR3 has 14 amino acids. The germline CDR1 and CDR2 sequences are MDHEN and SYDVKM. The germline V and J ends were trimmed by 3 bases and 1 base, with 8 bases remaining between them. The CDR3 is CASSFARRTDTQYF. As DNA, the CDR3 is TGTGCCAGCAGTTTTGCTAGACGCACAGATACGCAGTATTTT.

The chain joins TRBV6-2 or TRBV6-3 to TRBJ2-7; TRBD2 is a possible D gene (5 bases). The CDR3 length is 14 residues. Looked up from germline, CDR1 is MNHEY and CDR2 is SVGEGT. Trimming stripped 5 bases from V and 2 bases from J, with 13 bases between. The CDR3 is CASSIRTGTYEQYF. The CDR3 nucleotides read TGTGCCAGCAGTATACGGACGGGGACCTACGAGCAGTACTTC.

A few counts support this clonotype. The CDR3 coding sequence is TGTGCCATCAGTGAGGGACAGGGACCCTACGAGCAGTACTTC. Protein: CAISEGQGPYEQYF. V gene TRBV10-3 combines with J gene TRBJ2-7; 8 bases align to TRBD1. CDR1 and CDR2 from the germline V gene are ENHRY and SYGVKD. With V trimmed by 2 bases and J by 2 bases, 2 bases remained unmatched. This CDR3 has 14 amino acids.

The chain uses TRBV4-3 and TRBJ2-4; D remains ambiguous. This CDR3 contains 17 residues. The germline V gene encodes CDR1 LGHNA and CDR2 YSLEER. V was pared by 0 bases and J by 0 bases, with 12 bases between. The CDR3 DNA is TGCGCCAGCAGCCAAGATTGGGCTAGGGAAGCCAAAAACATTCAGTACTTC. Translated: CASSQDWAREAKNIQYF.

This clonotype was found once. This chain uses TRBV6-2 or TRBV6-3 with TRBJ2-1, with a weak D call TRBD1 (6 bases). CDR1 is MNHEY, CDR2 SVGEGT, per germline. Trimming stripped 5 bases from V and 8 bases from J, with 13 bases between. The CDR3 runs to 13 residues. The CDR3 nucleotides are TGTGCCAGCAGTAACACCAGGGGCTATGAGCAGTTCTTC. Residues: CASSNTRGYEQFF.

This chain uses TRBV21-1 with TRBJ2-1; TRBD1, the table's D call, was not compared with the DNA. TRBV21-1 is a recognized pseudogene. This CDR3 spans 15 amino acids. In nucleotides, the CDR3 is TGTGCCAGCAGCCGAAAGTTGGACAGGATTCTCGAGCAGTTCTTC. Its translation is CASSRKLDRILEQFF.

The rearrangement uses TRBV4-3 and TRBJ2-4; D gene unclear. With 0 bases removed from V and 1 base from J, the gap between germline ends came to 4 bases. From germline, CDR1 is LGHNA and CDR2 YSLEER. This CDR3 has 14 residues. Here the CDR3 DNA reads TGCGCCAGCAGCCAAGATTGGGCCAAAAACATTCAGTACTTC. It is translated as CASSQDWAKNIQYF.

The chain has TRBV6-5 and TRBJ1-2; 9 bases agree with TRBD1. The CDR3 length is 14 residues. The germline V gene has CDR1 MNHEY and CDR2 SVGAGI. Trimming at V came to 2 bases and at J to 8 bases, leaving 6 bases not matched to a gene. The CDR3 region is CASSYAGTGLGYTF. In DNA form, the CDR3 reads TGTGCCAGCAGTTACGCCGGGACAGGGTTGGGCTACACCTTC.

Here the CDR3 reads CASKTPLETQYF. The CDR3 region has the DNA TGTGCCAGCAAGACTCCTCTAGAGACCCAGTACTTC. The V call is TRBV28, the J call TRBJ2-7, with unresolved D. The J call may be wrong; the DNA end is better matched by TRBJ2-5. This CDR3 region has 12 residues. Germline loops: CDR1 MDHEN, CDR2 SYDVKM.

V gene TRBV12-3 or TRBV12-4 combines with J gene TRBJ1-5, with D possibly being TRBD1 (5 bases). CDR3 size: 13 residues. V shed 1 base and J shed 7 bases, with 8 bases lying between them. Written as DNA, the CDR3 is TGTGCCAGCAGTTTAGGGACACAACAGCCCCAGCATTTT. Protein product: CASSLGTQQPQHF.

The V call is TRBV15, the J call TRBJ2-5; TRBD1 matches 9 bases. V lost 1 base to trimming and J lost 5 bases; unmatched junction nucleotides: 5. Germline CDR1 is LNHNV and CDR2 is YYDKDF (reference sequence). CDR3 length equals 15 residues. The CDR3 protein is CATSRATGGRETQYF. The CDR3, as DNA: TGTGCCACCAGCAGAGCTACAGGGGGCAGGGAGACCCAGTACTTC. The full variable domain, completed using reference TRBV15 and TRBJ2-5, is DAMVIQNPRYQVTQFGKPVTLSCSQTLNHNVMYWYQQKSSQAPKLLFHYYDKDFNNEADTPDNFQSRRPNTSFCFLDIRSPGLGDTAMYLCATSRATGGRETQYFGPGTRLLVL.

This clonotype showed up just a few times. This sequence joins TRBV3-1 and TRBJ2-3; 8 nucleotides align to TRBD1. The V and J ends lost 0 bases and 6 bases, in that order; junction bases with no gene match: 2. CDR3 length: 14 residues. Germline lookup yields CDR1 LGHDT and CDR2 YNNKEL (reference sequence). The CDR3 region has the DNA TGTGCCAGCAGCCAAGATCAGGGGGCGGATACGCAGTATTTT. As protein: CASSQDQGADTQYF.

The table lists this clonotype with a few counts. The chain recombines TRBV6-2 or TRBV6-3 with TRBJ2-5, with D possibly matching TRBD2 (7 bases). The germline V and J ends were trimmed by 3 bases and 6 bases, with 14 bases remaining between them. CDR1 is MNHEY, CDR2 SVGEGT, per germline. The CDR3 runs 14 residues. The CDR3 DNA reads as TGTGCCAGCAGTTATGGGGGGGCGCGAAAGACCCAGTACTTC. This sequence encodes CASSYGGARKTQYF.